This TCR beta chain stems from a study of T cells in women clearing cervical HPV infection. Study-level background: Women with histologically confirmed HPV16-related CIN3 or worse, 2 with invasive cancer, served as cases. Case blood was drawn when the lesion was first found; control blood after infection became undetectable. Study-wide results and limits: Each sample's T-cell count was unknown, possibly confounding richness.

Remarks on this clone: Its antigen is unidentified. The read ends 3 residues early relative to the CDR3; the germline J gene fills the gap.

J gave up 3 bases and V 1 base, and 2 bases lay outside the gene matches. The CDR3 sequence is 14 residues long. Sequencing was performed with immunoSEQ multiplex PCR; in TCRdb, only in-frame clones are kept and a portion is missing. This table lists about 40,000 clones. This receptor was identified in a woman aged 18 to 75 with a cervical HPV16 infection that either progressed to CIN3+ or cleared (not recorded which). The specimen sequenced was blood buffy coat. This sequence joins TRBV12-3 or TRBV12-4 and TRBJ2-7; TRBD1 matches at 8 bases. The sequenced part of the CDR3 DNA is TGTGCCAGCAGTTTAGGGACAGGGTTCTACGAG. It codes for CASSLGTGFYE. The complete CDR3 sequence is CASSLGTGFYEQYF.